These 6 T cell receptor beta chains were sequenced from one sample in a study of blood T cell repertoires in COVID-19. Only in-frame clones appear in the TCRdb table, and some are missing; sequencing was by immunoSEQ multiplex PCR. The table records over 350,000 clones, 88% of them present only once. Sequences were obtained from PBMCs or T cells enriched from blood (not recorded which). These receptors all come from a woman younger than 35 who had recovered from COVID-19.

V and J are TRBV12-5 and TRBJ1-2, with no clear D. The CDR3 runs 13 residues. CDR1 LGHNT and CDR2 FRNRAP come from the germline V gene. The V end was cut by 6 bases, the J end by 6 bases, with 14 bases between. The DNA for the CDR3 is TGTGCTAGTGGCCGGAGGGCAGCCCATGGCTACACCTTC. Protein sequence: CASGRRAAHGYTF.

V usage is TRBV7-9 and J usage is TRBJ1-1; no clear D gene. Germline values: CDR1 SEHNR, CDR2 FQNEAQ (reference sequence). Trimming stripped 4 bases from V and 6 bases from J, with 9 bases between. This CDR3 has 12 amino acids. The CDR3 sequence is CASSSGYSEAFF. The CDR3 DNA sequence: TGTGCCAGCAGCTCCGGGTACTCTGAAGCTTTCTTT.

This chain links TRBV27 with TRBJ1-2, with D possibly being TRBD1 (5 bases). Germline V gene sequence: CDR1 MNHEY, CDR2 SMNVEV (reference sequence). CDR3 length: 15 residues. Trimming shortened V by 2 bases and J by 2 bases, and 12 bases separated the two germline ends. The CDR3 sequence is CASSLVGGGNYGYTF. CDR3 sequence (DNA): TGTGCCAGCAGTTTAGTCGGGGGAGGAAACTATGGCTACACCTTC.

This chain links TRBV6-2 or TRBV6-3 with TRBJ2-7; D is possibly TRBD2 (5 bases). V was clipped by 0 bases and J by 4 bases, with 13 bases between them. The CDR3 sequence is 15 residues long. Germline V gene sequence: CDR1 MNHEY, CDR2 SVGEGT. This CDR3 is CASSYSRGRLYEQYF. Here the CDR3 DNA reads TGTGCCAGCAGTTACTCGAGAGGCAGACTATACGAGCAGTACTTC.

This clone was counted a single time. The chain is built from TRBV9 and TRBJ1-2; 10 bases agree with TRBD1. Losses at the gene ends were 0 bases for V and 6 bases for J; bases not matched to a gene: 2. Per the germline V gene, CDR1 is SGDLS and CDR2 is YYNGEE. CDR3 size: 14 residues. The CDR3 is CASSVVGTGDGYTF. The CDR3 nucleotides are TGTGCCAGCAGCGTAGTAGGGACAGGGGATGGCTACACCTTC.

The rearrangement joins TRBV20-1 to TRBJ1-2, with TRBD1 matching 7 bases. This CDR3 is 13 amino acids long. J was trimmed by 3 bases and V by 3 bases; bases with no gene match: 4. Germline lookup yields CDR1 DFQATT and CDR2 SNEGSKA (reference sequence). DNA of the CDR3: TGCAGTGCTAGTGAGGGGGCCGACTATGGCTACACCTTC. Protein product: CSASEGADYGYTF.